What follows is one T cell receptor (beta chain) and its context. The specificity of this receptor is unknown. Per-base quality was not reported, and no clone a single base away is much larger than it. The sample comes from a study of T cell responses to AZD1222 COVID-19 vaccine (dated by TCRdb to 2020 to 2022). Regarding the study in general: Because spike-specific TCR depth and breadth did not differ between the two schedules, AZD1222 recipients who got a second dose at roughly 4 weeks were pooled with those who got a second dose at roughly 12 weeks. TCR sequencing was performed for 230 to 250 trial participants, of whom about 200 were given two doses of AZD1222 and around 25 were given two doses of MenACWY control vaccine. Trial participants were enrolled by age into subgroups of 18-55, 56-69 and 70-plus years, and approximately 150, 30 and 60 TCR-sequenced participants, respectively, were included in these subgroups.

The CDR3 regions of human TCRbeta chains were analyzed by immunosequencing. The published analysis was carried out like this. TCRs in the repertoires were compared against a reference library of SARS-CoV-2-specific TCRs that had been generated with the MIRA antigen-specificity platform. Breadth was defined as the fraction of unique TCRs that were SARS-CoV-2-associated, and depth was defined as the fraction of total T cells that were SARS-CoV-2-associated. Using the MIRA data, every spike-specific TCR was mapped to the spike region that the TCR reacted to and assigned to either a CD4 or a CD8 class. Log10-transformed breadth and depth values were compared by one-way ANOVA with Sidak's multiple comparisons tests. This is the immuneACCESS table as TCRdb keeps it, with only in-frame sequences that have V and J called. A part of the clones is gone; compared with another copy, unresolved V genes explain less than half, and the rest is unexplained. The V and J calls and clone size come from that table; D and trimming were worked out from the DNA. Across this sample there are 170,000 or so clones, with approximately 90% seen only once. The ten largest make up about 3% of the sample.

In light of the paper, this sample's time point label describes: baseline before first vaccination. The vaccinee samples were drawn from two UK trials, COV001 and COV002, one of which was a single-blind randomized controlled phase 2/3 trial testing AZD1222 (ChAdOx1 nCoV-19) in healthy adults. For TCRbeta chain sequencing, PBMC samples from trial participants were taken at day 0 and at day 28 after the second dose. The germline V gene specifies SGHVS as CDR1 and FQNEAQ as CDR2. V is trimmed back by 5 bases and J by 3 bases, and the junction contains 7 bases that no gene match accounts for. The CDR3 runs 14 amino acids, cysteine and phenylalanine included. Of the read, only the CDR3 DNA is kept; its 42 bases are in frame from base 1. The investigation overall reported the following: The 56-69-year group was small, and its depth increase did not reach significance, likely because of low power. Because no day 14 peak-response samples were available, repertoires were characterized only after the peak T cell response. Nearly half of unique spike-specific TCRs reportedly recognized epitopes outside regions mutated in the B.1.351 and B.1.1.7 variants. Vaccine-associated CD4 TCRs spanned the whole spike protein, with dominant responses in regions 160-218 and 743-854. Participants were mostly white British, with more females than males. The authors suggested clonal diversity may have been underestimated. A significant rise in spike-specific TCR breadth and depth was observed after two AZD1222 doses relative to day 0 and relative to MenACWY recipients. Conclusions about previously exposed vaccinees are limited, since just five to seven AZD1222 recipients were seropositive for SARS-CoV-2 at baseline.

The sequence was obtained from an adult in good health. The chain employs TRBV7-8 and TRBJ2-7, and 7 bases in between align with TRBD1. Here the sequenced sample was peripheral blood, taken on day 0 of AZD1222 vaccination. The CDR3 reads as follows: CASSVRDRNYEQYF. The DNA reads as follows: TGTGCCAGCAGCGTGAGGGACAGAAACTACGAGCAGTACTTC.